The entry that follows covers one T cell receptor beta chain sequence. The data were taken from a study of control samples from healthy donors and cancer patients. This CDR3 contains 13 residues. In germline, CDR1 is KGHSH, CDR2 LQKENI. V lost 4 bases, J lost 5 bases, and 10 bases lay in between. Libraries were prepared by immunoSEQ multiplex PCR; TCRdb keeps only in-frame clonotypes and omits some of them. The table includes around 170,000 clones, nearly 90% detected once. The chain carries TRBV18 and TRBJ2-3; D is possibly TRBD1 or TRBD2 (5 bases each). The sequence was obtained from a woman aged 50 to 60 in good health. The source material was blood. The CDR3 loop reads CASSLGRGDTQYF. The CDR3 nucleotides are TGTGCCAGCTCACTGGGACGAGGAGATACGCAGTATTTT. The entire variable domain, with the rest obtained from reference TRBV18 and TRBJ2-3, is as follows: NAGVMQNPRHLVRRRGQEARLRCSPMKGHSHVYWYRQLPEEGLKFMVYLQKENIIDESGMPKERFSAEFPKEGPSILRIQQVVRGDSAAYFCASSLGRGDTQYFGPGTRLTVL.